This T cell receptor (beta chain) was identified during a study of blood T cells in healthy people across ages. Overall study results and limits: Comparison with aged donors showed that long-lived donors had more naive CD4+ cells and higher diversity.

Germline V gene sequence: CDR1 MDHEN, CDR2 SYDVKM. This CDR3 is 15 amino acids long. Each of the donors had approximately 10 milliliters of peripheral blood drawn into EDTA-treated Vacutainer tubes. Primed by a sample-barcoded 5' primer and a J-beta primer mix, a second PCR proceeded for about 7 to 12 cycles. Tagging of each cDNA molecule was performed by a template-switch adaptor with 12 random nucleotides. TCRdb re-analysed the 5' RACE reads in MiXCR, keeping a single row per CDR3 protein. The sample records hundreds of thousands of distinct CDR3 sequences, roughly 21% being singletons. On this clonotype itself: What it recognizes is unknown.

This chain joins TRBV28 and TRBJ2-1, with 7 nucleotides matching TRBD2. The J call may be wrong; the DNA end is better matched by TRBJ2-7. The sample was blood. This sequence was found in a man between 65 and 80 years old in good health. CDR3 bases: TGTGCCAGCAGTTTATATTGGGAGGGAAACTACGAGCAGTACTTC. Its translation is CASSLYWEGNYEQYF.